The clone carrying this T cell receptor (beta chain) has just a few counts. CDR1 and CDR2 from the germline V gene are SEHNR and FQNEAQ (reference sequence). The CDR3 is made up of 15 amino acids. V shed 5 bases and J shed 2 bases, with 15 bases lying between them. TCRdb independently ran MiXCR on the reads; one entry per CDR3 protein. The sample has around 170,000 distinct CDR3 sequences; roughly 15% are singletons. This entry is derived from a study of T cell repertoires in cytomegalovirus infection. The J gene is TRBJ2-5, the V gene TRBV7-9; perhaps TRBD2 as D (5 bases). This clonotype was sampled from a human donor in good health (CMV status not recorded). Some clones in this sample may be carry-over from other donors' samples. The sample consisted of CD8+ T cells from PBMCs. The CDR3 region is CASSLSGWLQETQYF. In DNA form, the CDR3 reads TGTGCCAGCAGCCTCAGCGGATGGCTTCAAGAGACCCAGTACTTC.